Listed here is a single T cell receptor (beta chain). The data stem from a study of blood T cell repertoires in COVID-19. Study information: Donors in the United States, Italy and Spain gave samples during acute or convalescent COVID-19. PBMCs, B-cell-depleted T cells, or T cells provided the cDNA or gDNA that made up the material.

Source study methods: Quantification of nucleated cells was approximated via reference gene primer amplification. Sequencing was performed with immunoSEQ multiplex PCR; in TCRdb, only in-frame clones are kept and a portion is missing. That table is the source of V, J and clone size, and D and trimming were worked out from the DNA. This sample has more than 95,000 clones, with roughly 79% found just once. Germline CDR1 and CDR2: MGHRA and YSYEKL. V lost 3 bases, J lost 7 bases, and 9 bases lay in between. The CDR3 runs 12 residues. The clonotype originates from a man aged 80 or over with acute or convalescent COVID-19. Material for sequencing was peripheral blood. The rearrangement links TRBV4-1 to TRBJ1-1, with D possibly matching TRBD1 (6 bases). Here the CDR3 reads CASSHPRGEAFF. CDR3 in DNA: TGCGCCAGCAGCCACCCCAGGGGTGAAGCTTTCTTT.